In its sample, the clone carrying this TCR beta chain was seen a few times. Its cognate antigen is unknown. The whole isolated RNA underwent reverse transcription, so sequencing captured expressed TCRB transcripts. Sequenced by immunoSEQ multiplex PCR; TCRdb stores in-frame clones only, minus some. The sample contains hundreds of thousands of clones, over 12% of which appear only once. The sample belongs to a study of beta chain features in type 1 diabetes. About the study: The samples had roughly 110 million sorted cells examined in all.

CDR1 and CDR2 from the germline V gene are MNHNS and SASEGT. J lost 4 bases, V lost 1 base, and 4 bases had no gene match. The CDR3 extends over 17 amino acids. Notes on the study in general: A potential PCR bias toward shorter templates would be equal in patient and control samples. TCRB CDR3s were moderately but significantly shorter in Type 1 diabetes patients in all four CD4+ subsets.

The chain is built from TRBV6-1 and TRBJ2-3; 14 positions match TRBD2. This clonotype originated in a man between 18 and 29 years old with type 1 diabetes. The sequenced sample was naive CD4+ T cells from blood. CDR3 residues: CASSEVGLAGVADTQYF. CDR3 DNA sequence: TGTGCCAGCAGTGAAGTGGGACTAGCGGGAGTGGCAGATACGCAGTATTTT.